This TCR beta chain derives from a study of PD-L1 blockade in urothelial cancer. About the research overall: Once treatment had started, blood was analyzed at 3 weeks (second dose) and again at 6 weeks.

Time point in this sample: peripheral blood 6 weeks after treatment start. It was locally advanced or metastatic urothelial carcinoma that patients had. The CDR3 has 14 residues. CDR1 and CDR2 from the germline V gene are LNHDA and SQIVND (reference sequence). V dropped 3 bases and J dropped 1 base, with 9 bases sitting between them. Spike-ins of synthetic TCR analog templates went into each PCR. Clones were read by immunoSEQ multiplex PCR, and TCRdb kept only the in-frame ones, dropping some. The sample has about 39,000 clones; roughly 80% are singletons. The material was PBMCs, obtained around atezolizumab (anti-PD-L1) treatment. The sequence came from a man aged 35-49 years with urothelial cancer. This chain joins TRBV19 and TRBJ1-1; no clear D. The CDR3 DNA is TGTGCCAGTAGTATTGGGCAGACGAACACTGAAGCTTTCTTT. This translates into CASSIGQTNTEAFF.